This TCR beta chain emerged from a study of cytomegalovirus exposure and HLA in healthy donors. Findings and limits, study-wide: HLA restriction was apparent for most CMV-associated TCR beta chains in a later analysis.

The study ran its PCR with 60 Vbeta and 13 Jbeta primers. Original analysis: Unique TCR beta chains totaled roughly 80 million in a later count, with around 10 million of them shared. The data were produced by immunoSEQ multiplex PCR, yet TCRdb's version contains in-frame clones alone and is incomplete. That table furnishes V, J and clone size, whereas the DNA furnished D and trimming. The top ten clones hold approximately 6.2% of a sample with 130,000 to 150,000 clones, 80% of them seen once. J gave up 5 bases and V 6 bases, and 9 bases lay outside the gene matches. The CDR3 extends over 16 amino acids. Germline CDR1 reads LGHNA; CDR2 reads YNFKEQ. About this clone itself: The antigen remains unidentified.

This clonotype originated in a man between 35 and 55 years old in good health and CMV-seropositive. The specimen was PBMCs. The chain joins TRBV4-2 to TRBJ2-2; TRBD1 matches at 10 bases. CDR3 sequence: CASSLDGTGVTGELFF. CDR3 bases: TGTGCCAGCAGTCTAGATGGGACAGGGGTTACCGGGGAGCTGTTTTTT.